These T cell receptor beta chains were read from a single sample in a study of blood T cell repertoires in COVID-19. Clones were sequenced by immunoSEQ multiplex PCR, and TCRdb holds only the in-frame ones, with some missing. The data show 150,000 to 250,000 clones, 79% seen once. Input material: peripheral blood. These receptors were taken from a woman in her thirties or forties with COVID-19, enrolled during active disease. CDR3s include the opening cysteine and the closing phenylalanine or tryptophan. A D gene is named only where the DNA matches it firmly. A row's size may be missing; if present it is once, few, many or a size class.

cdr3_nt cdr3_aa j_call clone_size d_call v_call
TGTGCCAGTATGAGGGAGGACAGGGGGTACACCGGGGAGCTGTTTTTT CASMREDRGYTGELFF TRBJ2-2 NA TRBD1 TRBV19
TGTGCCACCAGTCCTCAGGGGGGTGACGACAATGAGCAGTTCTTC CATSPQGGDDNEQFF TRBJ2-1 NA NA TRBV24-1
TGTGCCAGCAGCCAATTAGGGGGAGGGGGGACCCAGCATTTT CASSQLGGGGTQHF TRBJ1-5 NA NA TRBV7-8
TGTGCCAGCAGTTTCCAGCCGATGGGCCACGAGCAGTACTTC CASSFQPMGHEQYF TRBJ2-7 NA NA TRBV27
TGTGCCAGCAGTTTTTTTACGGGACAGGAAGCTTTCTTT CASSFFTGQEAFF TRBJ1-1 NA TRBD1 TRBV27
TGTGCCAGCAGCCCCCGACTAGCGGGGCCTAATGAGCAGTTCTTC CASSPRLAGPNEQFF TRBJ2-1 NA TRBD2 TRBV9
TGTGCCAGTAGTATAGACCGCCTCCCTGGGACTTCTAACTATGGCTACACCTTC CASSIDRLPGTSNYGYTF TRBJ1-2 NA NA TRBV19
TGTGCCAGCAGCCTCGTTTTGGCCTCAAATGAGCAGTTCTTC CASSLVLASNEQFF TRBJ2-1 NA NA TRBV3-1/TRBV3-2
TGTGCCAGCGCTAGGGGACAGCCGAATTCACCCCTCCACTTT CASARGQPNSPLHF TRBJ1-6 NA TRBD1 TRBV27
TGTGCCAGCTCACCACTCTCGGCAGGAAACTATGGCTACACCTTC CASSPLSAGNYGYTF TRBJ1-2 NA NA TRBV18
TGTGCCAGCCGCAAGGGAGGGCTGAACACTGAAGCTTTCTTT CASRKGGLNTEAFF TRBJ1-1 many NA TRBV5-4
TGTGCCAGCAGCCAAGCTCTAGGAAGCAATCAGCCCCAGCATTTT CASSQALGSNQPQHF TRBJ1-5 NA NA TRBV3-1/TRBV3-2
TGTGCCAGCAGCGAGGGGGACACCGGGGAGCTGTTTTTT CASSEGDTGELFF TRBJ2-2 few NA TRBV7-3
TGTGCCTGGAGTGTACTGGCGGGGAATCAGCCCCAGCATTTT CAWSVLAGNQPQHF TRBJ1-5 NA NA TRBV30
TGTGCCAGCAGCCTCCTGACTGAGAATGAGCAGTTCTTC CASSLLTENEQFF TRBJ2-1 NA NA TRBV6-6
TGTGCCAGTAGTATAGACAGGGGGCTCAACACCGGGGAGCTGTTTTTT CASSIDRGLNTGELFF TRBJ2-2 NA TRBD1 TRBV19
TGTGCCAGCAGCGATGGGGCCGAGCAGTACTTC CASSDGAEQYF TRBJ2-7 NA NA TRBV6-5
TGTGCCAGCAGCTGGGGGACTAGGCCATACAATGAGCAGTTCTTC CASSWGTRPYNEQFF TRBJ2-1 NA TRBD2 TRBV5-4
TGTGCCAGCAGCGAGACAGGGTACTATGGCTACACCTTC CASSETGYYGYTF TRBJ1-2 NA TRBD1 TRBV5-6
TGTGCCAGCAGCTTGGGAGCGGGGCGGATGAATGAGCAGTTCTTC CASSLGAGRMNEQFF TRBJ2-1 few TRBD2 TRBV7-2
TGTGCCAGCAGTTACCCTCCGGACAGGCGGAACTATGGCTACACCTTC CASSYPPDRRNYGYTF TRBJ1-2 NA TRBD1 TRBV6-2/TRBV6-3